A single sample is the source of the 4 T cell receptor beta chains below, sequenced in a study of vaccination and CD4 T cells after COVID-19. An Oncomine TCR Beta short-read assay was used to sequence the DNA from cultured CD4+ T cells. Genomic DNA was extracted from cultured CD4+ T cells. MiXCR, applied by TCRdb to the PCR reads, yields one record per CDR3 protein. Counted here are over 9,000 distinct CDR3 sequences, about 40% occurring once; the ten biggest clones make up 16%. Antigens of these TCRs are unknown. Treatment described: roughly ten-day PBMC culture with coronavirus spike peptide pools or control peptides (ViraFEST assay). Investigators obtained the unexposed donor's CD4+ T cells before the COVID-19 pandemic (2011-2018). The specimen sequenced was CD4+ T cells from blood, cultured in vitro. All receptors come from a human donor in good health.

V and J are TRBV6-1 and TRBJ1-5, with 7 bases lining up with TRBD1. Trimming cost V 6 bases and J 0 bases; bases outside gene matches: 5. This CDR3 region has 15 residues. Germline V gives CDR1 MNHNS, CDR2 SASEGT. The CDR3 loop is CASSWDRPSNQPQHF. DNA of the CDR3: TGTGCCAGCAGCTGGGACAGACCTAGCAATCAGCCCCAGCATTTT.

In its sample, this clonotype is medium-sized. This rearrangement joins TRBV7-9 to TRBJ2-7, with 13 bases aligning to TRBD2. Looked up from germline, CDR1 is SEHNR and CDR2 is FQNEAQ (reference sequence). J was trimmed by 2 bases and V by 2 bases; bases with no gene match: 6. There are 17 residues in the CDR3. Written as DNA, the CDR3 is TGTGCCAGCAGCTTAAGGGCCGGGACTAGCGGGACCTACGAGCAGTACTTC. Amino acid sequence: CASSLRAGTSGTYEQYF.

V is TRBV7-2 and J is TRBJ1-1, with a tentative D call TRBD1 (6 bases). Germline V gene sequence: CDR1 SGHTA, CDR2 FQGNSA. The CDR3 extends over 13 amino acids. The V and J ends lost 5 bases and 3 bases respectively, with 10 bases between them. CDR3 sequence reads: CASSRRGYTEAFF. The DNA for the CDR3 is TGTGCCAGCAGCCGCAGGGGTTACACTGAAGCTTTCTTT.

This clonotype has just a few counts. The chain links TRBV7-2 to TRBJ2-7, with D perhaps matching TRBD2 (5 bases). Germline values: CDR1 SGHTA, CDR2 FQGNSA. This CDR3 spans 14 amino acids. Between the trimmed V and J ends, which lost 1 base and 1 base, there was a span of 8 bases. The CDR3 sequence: CASSLDGSSYEQYF. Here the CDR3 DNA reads TGTGCCAGCAGCTTAGATGGGAGTTCCTACGAGCAGTACTTC. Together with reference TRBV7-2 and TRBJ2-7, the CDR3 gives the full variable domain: GAGVSQSPSNKVTEKGKDVELRCDPISGHTALYWYRQSLGQGLEFLIYFQGNSAPDKSGLPSDRFSAERTGGSVSTLTIQRTQQEDSAVYLCASSLDGSSYEQYFGPGTRLTVT.